These 4 T cell receptor beta chains were sequenced from one sample in a study of cytomegalovirus exposure and HLA in healthy donors. It was with 60 Vbeta and 13 Jbeta primers that the PCR ran. Libraries were prepared by immunoSEQ multiplex PCR; TCRdb keeps only in-frame clonotypes and omits some of them. The sample yields around 150,000 clones, about 70% seen once. Sequenced: PBMCs. The receptors were gathered from a male donor in good health and CMV-seronegative.

The gene calls are TRBV7-9 and TRBJ2-1; 7 nucleotides match TRBD1. CDR1 and CDR2 (germline): SEHNR, FQNEAQ (reference sequence). This CDR3 comprises 14 residues. J was trimmed by 3 bases and V by 5 bases; bases with no gene match: 4. For the CDR3, the DNA is TGTGCCAGCAGCAACAGGGGCTACTACAATGAGCAGTTCTTC. This sequence encodes CASSNRGYYNEQFF.

This chain joins TRBV6-1 and TRBJ1-2; 9 nucleotides align to TRBD1. CDR3 size: 17 residues. Losses at the gene ends were 3 bases for V and 1 base for J; bases not matched to a gene: 9. CDR1 MNHNS and CDR2 SASEGT come from the germline V gene. The CDR3 region has the DNA TGTGCCAGCAGTGACGGACAGGGGCGGTATAATAACTATGGCTACACCTTC. It encodes CASSDGQGRYNNYGYTF.

This clone was picked up one time. This chain links TRBV9 with TRBJ1-6, with D unclear. CDR1 and CDR2 (germline): SGDLS, YYNGEE. Between the trimmed V and J ends, which lost 2 bases and 0 bases, there was a span of 9 bases. The length of the CDR3 is 16 residues. CDR3 loop: CASSVAPSSYNSPLHF. The CDR3 DNA reads TGTGCCAGCAGCGTTGCCCCCAGCTCCTATAATTCACCCCTCCACTTT.

The chain employs TRBV2 and TRBJ2-3; TRBD2 agrees at 7 bases. Germline V CDR1 and CDR2: SNHLY, FYNNEI. V was pared by 4 bases and J by 2 bases, with 0 bases of the junction left unmatched. CDR3 size: 13 residues. CDR3 bases: TGTGCCAGCAGTGGGGACTACACAGATACGCAGTATTTT. Translating it yields CASSGDYTDTQYF.